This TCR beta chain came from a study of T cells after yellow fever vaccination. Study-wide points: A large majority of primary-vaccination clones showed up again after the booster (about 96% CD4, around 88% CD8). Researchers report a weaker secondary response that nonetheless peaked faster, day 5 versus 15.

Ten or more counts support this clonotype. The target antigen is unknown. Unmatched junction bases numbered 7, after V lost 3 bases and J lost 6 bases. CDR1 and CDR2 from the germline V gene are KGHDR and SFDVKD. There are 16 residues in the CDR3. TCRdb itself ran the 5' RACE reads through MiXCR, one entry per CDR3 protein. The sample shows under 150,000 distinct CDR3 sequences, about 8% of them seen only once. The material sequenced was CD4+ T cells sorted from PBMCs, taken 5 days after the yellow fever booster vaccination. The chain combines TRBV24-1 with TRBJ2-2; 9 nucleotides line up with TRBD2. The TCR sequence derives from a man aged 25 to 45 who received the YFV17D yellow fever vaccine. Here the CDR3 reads CATSDPLAGRAGELFF. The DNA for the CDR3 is TGTGCCACCAGTGATCCGCTAGCGGGAAGGGCCGGGGAGCTGTTTTTT.